This entry describes one TCR beta chain. This sample is drawn from a study of blood T cell repertoires in COVID-19. Assay used: immunoSEQ multiplex PCR; TCRdb lists only in-frame clones, some missing. The sample lists a few hundred thousand clones, approximately 85% occurring once. Participant ages covered roughly 18 to 89 years across 24 US areas. Germline V gene sequence: CDR1 SGHNT, CDR2 YYREEE (reference sequence). V was pared by 5 bases and J by 7 bases, with 9 bases of the junction left unmatched. The CDR3 is 14 amino acids. The sequence was obtained from a man between 25 and 39 years old who had recovered from COVID-19. Sequenced input: PBMCs or T cells enriched from blood (not recorded which). The chain uses TRBV5-4 and TRBJ1-1; 9 nucleotides agree with TRBD1. The CDR3 nucleotides read TGTGCCAGCAGGCCGGGACAGGGCTCGCGTGAAGCTTTCTTT. It translates to CASRPGQGSREAFF. Full variable domain (missing parts from reference TRBV5-4 and TRBJ1-1): ETGVTQSPTHLIKTRGQQVTLRCSSQSGHNTVSWYQQALGQGPQFIFQYYREEENGRGNFPPRFSGLQFPNYSSELNVNALELDDSALYLCASRPGQGSREAFFGQGTRLTVV.